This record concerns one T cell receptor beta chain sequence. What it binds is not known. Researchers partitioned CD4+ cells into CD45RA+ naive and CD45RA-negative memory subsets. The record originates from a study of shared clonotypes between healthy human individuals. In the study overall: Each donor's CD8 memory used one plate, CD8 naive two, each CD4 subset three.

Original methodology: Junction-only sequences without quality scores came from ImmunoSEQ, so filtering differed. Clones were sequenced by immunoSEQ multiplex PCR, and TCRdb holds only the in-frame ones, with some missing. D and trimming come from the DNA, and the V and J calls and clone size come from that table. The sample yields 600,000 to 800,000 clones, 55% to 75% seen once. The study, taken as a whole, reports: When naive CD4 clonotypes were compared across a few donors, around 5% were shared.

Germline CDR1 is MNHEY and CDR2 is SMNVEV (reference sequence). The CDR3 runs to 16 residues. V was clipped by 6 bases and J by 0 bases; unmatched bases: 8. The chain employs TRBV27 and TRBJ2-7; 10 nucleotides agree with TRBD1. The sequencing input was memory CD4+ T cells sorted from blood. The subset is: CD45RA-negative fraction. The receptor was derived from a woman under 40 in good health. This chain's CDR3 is CASRPGQGQTSYEQYF. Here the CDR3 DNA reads TGTGCCAGCAGACCGGGACAGGGGCAAACCTCCTACGAGCAGTACTTC.